The 9 T cell receptor beta chains given below trace back to one sample, sequenced in a study of CD8 T cells in Susac syndrome. The RNA input was about 0.5 to 1 ug, and it was reverse transcribed with random hexamers. TCRdb re-called the immunoSEQ multiplex PCR reads through MiXCR, storing one row per CDR3 protein. The data contain around 170,000 distinct CDR3 sequences, approximately 95% of them singletons. The sequenced sample was CD8+ T cells from PBMCs. These receptor sequences come from a human donor with Susac syndrome.

This chain joins TRBV6-1 and TRBJ2-5; D is uncertain. Looked up from germline, CDR1 is MNHNS and CDR2 is SASEGT. V gave up 1 base and J gave up 5 bases, with 11 bases separating them. This CDR3 contains 14 residues. CDR3 protein: CASSEVGRVETQYF. In DNA form, the CDR3 reads TGTGCCAGCAGTGAAGTAGGCCGGGTGGAGACCCAGTACTTC.

V is TRBV3-1 and J is TRBJ2-2, with a tentative D call TRBD1 (5 bases). V lost 2 bases, J lost 5 bases, and 9 bases lay in between. The CDR3 loop spans 14 amino acids. Germline CDR1 reads LGHDT; CDR2 reads YNNKEL (reference sequence). CDR3 nucleotides: TGTGCCAGCAGCCAACAGGGTGGAACCGGGGAGCTGTTTTTT. Protein sequence: CASSQQGGTGELFF.

The V and J genes are TRBV5-4 and TRBJ2-5, with 10 bases matching TRBD1. Germline assignment: CDR1 SGHNT and CDR2 YYREEE (reference sequence). This CDR3 has 14 amino acids. With 4 bases clipped from V and 5 bases from J, the junction kept 5 bases outside the gene matches. Here the CDR3 reads CASSEGQGIETQYF. Here the CDR3 DNA reads TGTGCCAGCAGCGAGGGACAGGGGATCGAGACCCAGTACTTC.

The gene calls are TRBV29-1 and TRBJ1-1; perhaps TRBD1 as D (5 bases). Germline CDR1 and CDR2: SQVTM and ANQGSEA. The CDR3 consists of 13 residues. Trimming took off 4 bases at V and 1 base at J, with 10 bases between the two ends. CDR3 coding DNA: TGCAGCGTTGGGGGCCTGGGGAACACTGAAGCTTTCTTT. Protein product: CSVGGLGNTEAFF.

This sequence joins TRBV19 and TRBJ2-1; no firm D call. V gave up 3 bases and J gave up 6 bases, with 3 bases separating them. CDR3 length: 11 amino acids. Per germline, CDR1 LNHDA and CDR2 SQIVND (reference sequence). This chain's CDR3 is CASSMSNEQFF. CDR3 coding DNA: TGTGCCAGTAGTATGAGCAATGAGCAGTTCTTC.

This chain uses TRBV30 with TRBJ1-1; D gene uncertain. This CDR3 contains 13 residues. Trimming took off 5 bases at V and 3 bases at J, with 13 bases between the two ends. Germline CDR1 reads GTSNPN; CDR2 reads SVGIG (reference sequence). The CDR3 is CAWEAGRDTEAFF. CDR3 nucleotides: TGTGCCTGGGAAGCCGGTAGGGACACTGAAGCTTTCTTT. Based on the CDR3 plus reference TRBV30 and TRBJ1-1, the full variable domain is SQTIHQWPATLVQPVGSPLSLECTVEGTSNPNLYWYRQAAGRGLQLLFYSVGIGQISSEVPQNLSASRPQDRQFILSSKKLLLSDSGFYLCAWEAGRDTEAFFGQGTRLTVV.

The chain uses TRBV19 and TRBJ1-5; possible D gene TRBD1, 6 bases. V was clipped by 0 bases and J by 4 bases, with 13 bases between them. This CDR3 spans 16 amino acids. The V gene's germline CDR1 is LNHDA and CDR2 SQIVND (reference sequence). CDR3 protein: CASSIDRWQGNQPQHF. DNA of the CDR3: TGTGCCAGTAGTATAGATCGTTGGCAGGGGAATCAGCCCCAGCATTTT.

This clonotype was recorded once. J is TRBJ1-3 and V is TRBV28, with D hard to call. CDR1 and CDR2 from the germline V gene are MDHEN and SYDVKM. Trimming took off 10 bases at V and 0 bases at J, with 7 bases between the two ends. The CDR3 consists of 12 residues. The CDR3 region is CATDSSGNTIYF. In DNA form, the CDR3 reads TGTGCCACTGATTCCTCTGGAAACACCATATATTTT.

The CDR3 sequence is CASSSSTRTENSGANVLTF. The CDR3 coding sequence is TGTGCCAGCAGCTCCTCTACCCGGACAGAGAACTCTGGGGCCAACGTCCTGACTTTC. The rearrangement uses TRBV9 and TRBJ2-6; weak D call: TRBD1 (6 bases). The length of the CDR3 is 19 residues. V lost 4 bases to trimming and J lost 0 bases, with 20 bases between them. Germline CDR1 and CDR2: SGDLS and YYNGEE.